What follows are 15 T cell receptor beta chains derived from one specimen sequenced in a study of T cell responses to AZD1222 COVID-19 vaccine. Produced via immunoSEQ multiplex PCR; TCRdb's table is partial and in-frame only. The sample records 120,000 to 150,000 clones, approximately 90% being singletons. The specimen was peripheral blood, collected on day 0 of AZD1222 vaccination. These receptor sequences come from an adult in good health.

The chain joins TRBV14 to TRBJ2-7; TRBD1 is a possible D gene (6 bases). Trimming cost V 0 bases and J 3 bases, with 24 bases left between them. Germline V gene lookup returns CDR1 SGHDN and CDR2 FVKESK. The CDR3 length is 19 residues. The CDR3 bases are TGTGCCAGCAGCCAAGACTTGGCAGGGGATTTGTCTCGGAACTACGAGCAGTACTTC. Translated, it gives CASSQDLAGDLSRNYEQYF.

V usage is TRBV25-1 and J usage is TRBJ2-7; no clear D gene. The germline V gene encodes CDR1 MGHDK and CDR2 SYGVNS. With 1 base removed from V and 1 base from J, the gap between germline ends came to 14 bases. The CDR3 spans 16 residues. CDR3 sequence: CASSESLRALSYEQYF. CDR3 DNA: TGTGCCAGCAGTGAATCGCTAAGGGCCCTGTCCTACGAGCAGTACTTC.

CDR3 nucleotide sequence: TGTGCCAGCAGTCCGGGACGGGACTATGGCTACACCTTC. As protein: CASSPGRDYGYTF. This chain uses TRBV28 with TRBJ1-2; D possibly corresponds to TRBD1 (5 bases). Germline assignment: CDR1 MDHEN and CDR2 SYDVKM. V lost 5 bases, J lost 3 bases, and 10 bases lay in between. The CDR3 runs to 13 residues.

DNA for the CDR3: TGTGCCAGTTGGGATAAACAGGGATGTGGCTACACCTTC. Translated: CASWDKQGCGYTF. This chain connects TRBV19 to TRBJ1-2; possibly TRBD1 for D (6 bases). CDR3 length: 13 residues. V gave up 8 bases and J gave up 7 bases, with 17 bases separating them. Germline V gene lookup returns CDR1 LNHDA and CDR2 SQIVND (reference sequence).

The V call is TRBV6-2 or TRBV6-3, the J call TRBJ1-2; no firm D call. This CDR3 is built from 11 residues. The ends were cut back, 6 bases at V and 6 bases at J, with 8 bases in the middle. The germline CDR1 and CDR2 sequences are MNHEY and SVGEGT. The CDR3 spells CASSQRDGYTF. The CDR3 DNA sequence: TGTGCCAGCAGCCAACGGGATGGCTACACCTTC.

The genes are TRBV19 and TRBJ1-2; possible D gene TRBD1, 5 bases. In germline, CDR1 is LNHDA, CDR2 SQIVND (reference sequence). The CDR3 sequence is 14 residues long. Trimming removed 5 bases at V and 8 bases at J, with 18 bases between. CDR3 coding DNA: TGTGCCAGTAGTCCCGAAAGGGGTGTGCCCGGCTACACCTTC. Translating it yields CASSPERGVPGYTF. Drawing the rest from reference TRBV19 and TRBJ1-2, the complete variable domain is DGGITQSPKYLFRKEGQNVTLSCEQNLNHDAMYWYRQDPGQGLRLIYYSQIVNDFQKGDIAEGYSVSREKKESFPLTVTSAQKNPTAFYLCASSPERGVPGYTFGSGTRLTVV.

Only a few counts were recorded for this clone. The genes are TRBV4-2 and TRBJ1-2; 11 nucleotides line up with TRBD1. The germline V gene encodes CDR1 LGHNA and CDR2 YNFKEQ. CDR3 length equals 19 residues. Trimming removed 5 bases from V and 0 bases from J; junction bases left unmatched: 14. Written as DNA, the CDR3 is TGTGCCAGCAGCTCCGCCGGGACAGGGGGTCTCCAAGCTAACTATGGCTACACCTTC. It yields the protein CASSSAGTGGLQANYGYTF.

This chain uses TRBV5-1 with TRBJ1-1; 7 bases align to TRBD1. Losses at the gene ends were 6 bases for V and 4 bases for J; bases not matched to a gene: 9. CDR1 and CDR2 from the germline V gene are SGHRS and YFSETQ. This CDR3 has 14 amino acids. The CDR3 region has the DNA TGCGCCAGCACCCCGGGACAGAGGCCCACTGAAGCTTTCTTT. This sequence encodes CASTPGQRPTEAFF.

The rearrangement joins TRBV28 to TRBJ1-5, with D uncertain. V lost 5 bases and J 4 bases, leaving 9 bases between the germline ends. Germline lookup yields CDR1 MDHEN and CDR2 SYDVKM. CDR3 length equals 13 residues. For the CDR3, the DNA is TGTGCCAGCAGTACGGGTACTAATCAGCCCCAGCATTTT. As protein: CASSTGTNQPQHF.

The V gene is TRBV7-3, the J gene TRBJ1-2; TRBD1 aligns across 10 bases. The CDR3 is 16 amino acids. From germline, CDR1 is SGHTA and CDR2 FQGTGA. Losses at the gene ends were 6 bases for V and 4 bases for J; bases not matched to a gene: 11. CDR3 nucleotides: TGTGCCAGCAGGAACGACCCGGGACAGGGGATCTATGGCTACACCTTC. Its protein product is CASRNDPGQGIYGYTF.

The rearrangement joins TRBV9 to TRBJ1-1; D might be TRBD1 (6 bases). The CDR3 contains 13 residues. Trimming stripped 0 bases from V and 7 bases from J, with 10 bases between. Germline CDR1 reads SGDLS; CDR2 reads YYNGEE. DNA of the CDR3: TGTGCCAGCAGCGTAGAGGAAGGGGGTGAAGCTTTCTTT. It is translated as CASSVEEGGEAFF.

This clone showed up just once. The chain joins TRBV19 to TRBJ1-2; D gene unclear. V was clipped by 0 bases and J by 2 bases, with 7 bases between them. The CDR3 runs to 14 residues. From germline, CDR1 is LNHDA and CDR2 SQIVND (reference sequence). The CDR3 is CASSIELGNYGYTF. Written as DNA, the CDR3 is TGTGCCAGTAGTATAGAATTAGGGAACTATGGCTACACCTTC.

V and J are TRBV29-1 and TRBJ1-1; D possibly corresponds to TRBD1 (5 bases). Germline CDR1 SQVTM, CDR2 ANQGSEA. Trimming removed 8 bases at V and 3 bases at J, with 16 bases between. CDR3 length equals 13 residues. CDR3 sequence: CSSRGDSHTEAFF. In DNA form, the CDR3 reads TGCAGCTCCCGGGGGGACTCCCACACTGAAGCTTTCTTT.

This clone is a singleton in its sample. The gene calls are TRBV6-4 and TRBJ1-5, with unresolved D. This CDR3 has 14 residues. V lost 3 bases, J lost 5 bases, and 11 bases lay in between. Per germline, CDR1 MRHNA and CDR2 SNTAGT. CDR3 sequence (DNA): TGTGCCAGCAGTGAAGCAGGCTTCGATCAGCCCCAGCATTTT. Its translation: CASSEAGFDQPQHF.

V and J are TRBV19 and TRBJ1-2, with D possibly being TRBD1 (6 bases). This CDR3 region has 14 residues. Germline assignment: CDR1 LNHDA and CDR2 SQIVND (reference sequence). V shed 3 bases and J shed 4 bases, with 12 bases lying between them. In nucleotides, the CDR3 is TGTGCCAGTAGTATGCAGGGGTCGGCCTATGGCTACACCTTC. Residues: CASSMQGSAYGYTF.